This TCR beta chain is from a study of response to subunit inactivated influenza vaccine. Whole-study results and caveats: Authors suggested that a seasonal influenza vaccination recruits few new T cells each time.

A single record per CDR3 protein comes from TCRdb applying MiXCR to the RT-PCR reads. The sample lists 550,000 to 650,000 distinct CDR3 sequences, 10% to 15% occurring once. On this clonotype itself: Antigen unknown.

This TCR derives from a man aged 50 to 60 who received an inactivated influenza vaccine. Sequencing used PBMCs from blood, obtained on the day of vaccination.

The CDR3 is CASGSGNGELFF. CDR3 bases: TGTGCCAGCGGTAGCGGGAACGGGGAGCTGTTTTTT. J is TRBJ2-2 and V is TRBV7-9, with 8 bases aligning to TRBD2. The CDR3 extends over 12 amino acids. Germline loops: CDR1 SEHNR, CDR2 FQNEAQ (reference sequence). Trimming cost V 8 bases and J 7 bases; bases outside gene matches: 3. Full variable domain (rest looked up from reference TRBV7-9 and TRBJ2-2): DTGVSQNPRHKITKRGQNVTFRCDPISEHNRLYWYRQTLGQGPEFLTYFQNEAQLEKSRLLSDRFSAERPKGSFSTLEIQRTEQGDSAMYLCASGSGNGELFFGEGSRLTVL.